In this sample, the clone carrying this T cell receptor (beta chain) turned up many times. The data are from a study of human T cells and chemical hapten exposure. Study background: Patch tests applied 0.01% DPC to the upper back and were scored after 6 days. Small discrepancies in pooled library volume mainly accounted for the varying TCR yields per sample.

Time point meaning: pre-sensitization, week 0. The sample's treatment: therapeutic diphenylcyclopropenone sensitization with weekly scalp DPC. The CDR3 runs 12 residues. Germline CDR1 is MNHEY and CDR2 is SMNVEV (reference sequence). Trimming at V came to 3 bases and at J to 11 bases, leaving 5 bases not matched to a gene. Unique molecular identifiers were affixed to discrete cDNA molecules within the library. Original methodology: With a range of roughly 20,000 to 750,000, the median per sample was 95,638 TCRs. TCRdb fed the RACE reads into MiXCR, producing one record per CDR3 protein. The V and J calls and clone size come from TCRdb's table, not from the authors' own analysis. The sample shows about 120,000 distinct CDR3 sequences, less than 15% of them seen only once.

Specimen: whole blood, collected in connection with sensitization to the hapten diphenylcyclopropenone (DPC). The chain combines TRBV27 with TRBJ2-3; 7 positions match TRBD2. The receptor was isolated from a woman under 30 with alopecia areata. Some clones in this sample may be carry-over from other donors' samples. The CDR3 sequence: CASSFGGGQQYF. The CDR3 DNA reads as TGTGCCAGCAGTTTTGGGGGGGGTCAGCAGTATTTT.